The 18 T cell receptor beta chains in this list originate from one sample, sequenced in a study of cytomegalovirus exposure and HLA in healthy donors. Repertoires were generated with immunoSEQ multiplex PCR, while TCRdb's copy carries only in-frame clones and drops some. The table includes hundreds of thousands of clones, about nine tenths detected once. The sample comprised PBMCs. These receptors were collected from a woman younger than 35 in good health and CMV-seronegative.

This chain links TRBV6-1 with TRBJ2-2; the match to TRBD1 covers 11 bases. The length of the CDR3 is 15 residues. Germline V gene sequence: CDR1 MNHNS, CDR2 SASEGT. With 4 bases clipped from V and 7 bases from J, the junction kept 5 bases outside the gene matches. This chain's CDR3 is CASSVGTGGIGELFF. In DNA, the CDR3 is TGTGCCAGCAGTGTAGGGACAGGGGGTATCGGGGAGCTGTTTTTT.

The chain uses TRBV4-2 and TRBJ2-7, with 9 positions matching TRBD1. J was trimmed by 3 bases and V by 0 bases; bases with no gene match: 6. The CDR3 is 16 amino acids. The germline V gene has CDR1 LGHNA and CDR2 YNFKEQ. For the CDR3, the DNA is TGTGCCAGCAGCCAAGAAGGACAGGGGCCATACTACGAGCAGTACTTC. Amino acids: CASSQEGQGPYYEQYF.

This sequence joins TRBV6-5 and TRBJ1-1; no firm D call. V gave up 5 bases and J gave up 5 bases, with 9 bases separating them. This CDR3 has 12 residues. In germline, CDR1 is MNHEY, CDR2 SVGAGI. The CDR3 is CASSELWTEAFF. The CDR3 DNA reads TGTGCCAGCAGTGAACTGTGGACTGAAGCTTTCTTT.

The V gene is TRBV6-5, the J gene TRBJ1-2; D is possibly TRBD1 (5 bases). The CDR3 covers 12 residues. From germline, CDR1 is MNHEY and CDR2 SVGAGI. V was pared by 6 bases and J by 6 bases, with 11 bases between. CDR3 in DNA: TGTGCCAGCAGACCCCCGACAGATGGCTACACCTTC. Translated, it gives CASRPPTDGYTF.

V usage is TRBV5-6 and J usage is TRBJ2-3, with D perhaps matching TRBD1 (5 bases). The CDR3 contains 13 residues. Between the trimmed V and J ends, which lost 5 bases and 2 bases, there was a span of 9 bases. Germline V gives CDR1 SGHDT, CDR2 YYEEEE. The CDR3 DNA follows: TGTGCCAGCAGATCAGGGTACACAGATACGCAGTATTTT. Translation gives CASRSGYTDTQYF.

V and J are TRBV30 and TRBJ2-5, with a tentative D call TRBD2 (5 bases). The germline V gene encodes CDR1 GTSNPN and CDR2 SVGIG (reference sequence). V dropped 0 bases and J dropped 7 bases, with 12 bases sitting between them. The CDR3 loop spans 13 amino acids. CDR3 sequence (DNA): TGTGCCTGGAGTGTGGAACTCCGGGGGACCCAGTACTTC. Translating it yields CAWSVELRGTQYF. Together with reference TRBV30 and TRBJ2-5, the CDR3 gives the full variable domain: SQTIHQWPATLVQPVGSPLSLECTVEGTSNPNLYWYRQAAGRGLQLLFYSVGIGQISSEVPQNLSASRPQDRQFILSSKKLLLSDSGFYLCAWSVELRGTQYFGPGTRLLVL.

The chain couples TRBV5-1 to TRBJ1-5; perhaps TRBD1 as D (6 bases). This CDR3 has 13 amino acids. Trimming cost V 4 bases and J 4 bases, with 9 bases left between them. Germline V gene data show CDR1 as SGHRS and CDR2 as YFSETQ. The CDR3, as DNA: TGCGCCAGCAGCCCCGGGACAAATCAGCCCCAGCATTTT. Protein: CASSPGTNQPQHF.

The chain couples TRBV6-5 to TRBJ1-2, with 8 bases matching TRBD1. The CDR3 extends over 15 amino acids. The V segment lost 3 bases and the J segment 6 bases; nucleotides outside the gene matches: 9. CDR1 is MNHEY and CDR2 is SVGAGI in the germline V gene. CDR3 nucleotide sequence: TGTGCCAGCAGTTATGGCTCTCAGGGGGCAGATGGCTACACCTTC. It codes for CASSYGSQGADGYTF.

V usage is TRBV5-6 and J usage is TRBJ2-3; 7 positions agree with TRBD1. CDR1 and CDR2 (germline): SGHDT, YYEEEE. Trimming cost V 2 bases and J 2 bases; bases outside gene matches: 5. The CDR3 length is 15 residues. CDR3 sequence reads: CASSFPGQHTDTQYF. As DNA, the CDR3 is TGTGCCAGCAGCTTTCCGGGACAGCACACAGATACGCAGTATTTT.

This clone was detected only once. The chain links TRBV4-1 to TRBJ1-4; D not certain. V dropped 4 bases and J dropped 5 bases, with 14 bases sitting between them. The germline V gene encodes CDR1 MGHRA and CDR2 YSYEKL. The CDR3 is 15 amino acids. Written as DNA, the CDR3 is TGCGCCAGCAGCCCTAACGAGATATTAAATGAAAAACTGTTTTTT. It codes for CASSPNEILNEKLFF.

The chain recombines TRBV5-6 with TRBJ2-7, with TRBD1 identical over 7 bases. V lost 4 bases, J lost 5 bases, and 12 bases stayed unmatched. The germline V gene encodes CDR1 SGHDT and CDR2 YYEEEE. The CDR3 has 15 residues. For the CDR3, the DNA is TGTGCCAGCAGCAAGCTTAGGGGGCTGCTCCACGAGCAGTACTTC. The encoded protein is CASSKLRGLLHEQYF.

V and J are TRBV5-1 and TRBJ2-2, with TRBD1 identical over 7 bases. CDR1 is SGHRS and CDR2 is YFSETQ in the germline V gene. V shed 3 bases and J 1 base; nucleotides not matched to a gene: 6. The CDR3 consists of 16 residues. The CDR3 coding sequence is TGCGCCAGCAGCTGGGAGAGACAGGGGAACACCGGGGAGCTGTTTTTT. Its protein is CASSWERQGNTGELFF.

The genes are TRBV28 and TRBJ2-7, with 11 bases lining up with TRBD2. The V gene's germline CDR1 is MDHEN and CDR2 SYDVKM. Trimming removed 3 bases from V and 2 bases from J; junction bases left unmatched: 6. The CDR3 runs 16 residues. CDR3 residues: CASSFPLAGGTYEQYF. The CDR3 DNA follows: TGTGCCAGCAGTTTCCCTCTAGCGGGAGGCACCTACGAGCAGTACTTC.

The V gene is TRBV5-4, the J gene TRBJ2-7, with D possibly being TRBD2 (6 bases). Trimming stripped 0 bases from V and 7 bases from J, with 14 bases between. The CDR3 is made up of 14 amino acids. CDR1 is SGHNT and CDR2 is YYREEE in the germline V gene (reference sequence). Here the CDR3 reads CASSLEGLGREQYF. The CDR3 DNA follows: TGTGCCAGCAGCTTGGAGGGACTCGGCAGGGAGCAGTACTTC.

The chain employs TRBV6-5 and TRBJ1-1; 7 positions match TRBD1. Germline V gene sequence: CDR1 MNHEY, CDR2 SVGAGI. Trimming took 4 bases from V and 3 from J; bases not matched to a gene: 8. The CDR3 has 15 residues. The DNA of the CDR3 is TGTGCCAGCAGTTCAGCCTACGACAGGGACACTGAAGCTTTCTTT. It yields the protein CASSSAYDRDTEAFF.

This clone was seen once. V usage is TRBV5-1 and J usage is TRBJ1-5, with no clear D. The CDR3 sequence is 15 residues long. Germline CDR1 SGHRS, CDR2 YFSETQ. Trimming pared 0 bases from V and 2 bases from J, leaving 9 bases between. The CDR3 sequence: CASSLGPTGNQPQHF. The CDR3 region has the DNA TGCGCCAGCAGCTTGGGCCCCACGGGCAATCAGCCCCAGCATTTT.

This chain uses TRBV4-1 with TRBJ2-5; D unclear. V was shortened by 3 bases and J by 1 base, with 9 bases between the two germline ends. The CDR3 totals 14 residues. Germline CDR1 MGHRA, CDR2 YSYEKL. CDR3 nucleotides: TGCGCCAGCAGCCATATCTTATCCCAAGAGACCCAGTACTTC. Protein product: CASSHILSQETQYF.

This clone was seen a handful of times. The V and J genes are TRBV27 and TRBJ2-7, with TRBD2 matching over 12 bases. Germline V gives CDR1 MNHEY, CDR2 SMNVEV (reference sequence). V lost 5 bases to trimming and J lost 5 bases; unmatched junction nucleotides: 13. This CDR3 contains 17 residues. The CDR3 spells CASSTRPRTSGTHEQYF. The CDR3 nucleotides are TGTGCCAGCAGTACCCGACCCCGGACTAGCGGGACCCACGAGCAGTACTTC.